The 24 T cell receptor beta chains reported below all come from one sample, sequenced in a study of neurological immune-mediated disorders. Each CDR3 protein is one row after TCRdb ran MiXCR on the 5' RACE reads. There are 25,000 or so distinct CDR3 sequences in the sample; 13% occur only once, and roughly 5% lies in the top ten. Specified time point: technical triplicate 1. The sequencing sample was made of CD4+ T cells from blood. These TCRs come from a female donor with HTLV-1-associated myelopathy (HAM/TSP).

This clonotype has at least ten counts. The rearrangement links TRBV7-3 to TRBJ2-7; D remains unclear. Germline values: CDR1 SGHTA, CDR2 FQGTGA. CDR3 length: 13 residues. Trimming cost V 1 base and J 4 bases, with 8 bases left between them. The CDR3 coding sequence is TGTGCCAGCAGCTTAATGACAAATTACGAGCAGTACTTC. It encodes CASSLMTNYEQYF.

This clonotype showed up many times. The chain recombines TRBV4-1 with TRBJ2-3; 7 bases are a match to TRBD1. The CDR3 covers 15 residues. Per germline, CDR1 MGHRA and CDR2 YSYEKL. V was clipped by 2 bases and J by 2 bases; unmatched bases: 4. The CDR3 DNA sequence: TGCGCCAGCAGCCAACAGGGGGTCTACACAGATACGCAGTATTTT. It specifies CASSQQGVYTDTQYF.

By share, this clonotype ranks as medium-sized. The CDR3 loop reads CATQRTYNEQFF. In DNA form, the CDR3 reads TGTGCCACCCAGCGCACCTACAATGAGCAGTTCTTC. The chain carries TRBV12-3 or TRBV12-4 and TRBJ2-1; D uncertain. Trimming cost V 10 bases and J 2 bases, with 9 bases left between them. The CDR3 is 12 amino acids.

This clonotype was counted many times. This rearrangement joins TRBV20-1 to TRBJ2-3; 8 bases match TRBD1. CDR1 is DFQATT, CDR2 SNEGSKA, per germline (reference sequence). With 6 bases clipped from V and 8 bases from J, the junction kept 13 bases outside the gene matches. The length of the CDR3 is 14 residues. CDR3 protein: CSAHLTGQGATQYF. The DNA for the CDR3 is TGCAGTGCCCACCTGACCGGACAGGGTGCTACGCAGTATTTT.

In this sample, this clonotype turned up a few times. The chain couples TRBV20-1 to TRBJ2-1; 9 bases align to TRBD2. V gave up 6 bases and J gave up 15 bases; unmatched junction bases: 12. CDR1 and CDR2 (germline): DFQATT, SNEGSKA (reference sequence). The CDR3 consists of 12 residues. CDR3 nucleotide sequence: TGCAGTGCCACCCAGTCCGGGCGGGAGGGGTTCTTC. This gives the protein CSATQSGREGFF.

This clonotype was counted at least ten times. The genes are TRBV6-4 and TRBJ2-4; D might be TRBD1 (6 bases). Per the germline V gene, CDR1 is MRHNA and CDR2 is SNTAGT. The germline V and J ends were trimmed by 6 bases and 7 bases, with 19 bases remaining between them. The CDR3 is 15 amino acids. In DNA form, the CDR3 reads TGTGCCAGCAGCCCCCAGGGGATGGTGATCAACATTCAGTACTTC. This encodes CASSPQGMVINIQYF.

The chain recombines TRBV20-1 with TRBJ1-1; D is unresolved. The CDR3 is made up of 11 amino acids. The V gene's germline CDR1 is DFQATT and CDR2 SNEGSKA (reference sequence). CDR3 sequence reads: CVGRENTEAFF. CDR3 nucleotides: TGCGTTGGGAGGGAGAACACTGAAGCTTTCTTT.

This clonotype showed up many times. The rearrangement links TRBV6-1 to TRBJ2-1, with D perhaps matching TRBD1 or TRBD2 (6 bases each). The CDR3 loop spans 15 amino acids. Germline V CDR1 and CDR2: MNHNS, SASEGT. Trimming stripped 6 bases from V and 6 bases from J, with 18 bases between. CDR3 coding DNA: TGTGCCAGCAGCTTACTGGGGGCGGGAACCAATGAGCAGTTCTTC. Amino acids: CASSLLGAGTNEQFF.

This clonotype was detected ten times or more. This chain uses TRBV20-1 with TRBJ1-6, with a possible D match to TRBD1 (5 bases). Trimming took 0 bases from V and 6 from J, leaving 6 bases between them. The CDR3 has 13 residues. The germline CDR1 and CDR2 sequences are DFQATT and SNEGSKA (reference sequence). CDR3 region: CSAREQVNSPLHF. As DNA, the CDR3 is TGCAGTGCTAGAGAACAGGTTAATTCACCCCTCCACTTT.

This clonotype is labeled as medium-sized. V usage is TRBV7-6 and J usage is TRBJ2-7, with D possibly matching TRBD2 (5 bases). Per the germline V gene, CDR1 is SGHVS and CDR2 is FNYEAQ. CDR3 length equals 14 residues. The V gene lost 1 base and the J gene lost 3 bases, with 10 bases spanning the gap. CDR3 sequence: CASSLGLADYEQYF. The CDR3, as DNA: TGTGCCAGCAGCTTAGGGCTAGCAGACTACGAGCAGTACTTC.

This clonotype was counted many times. This chain connects TRBV5-1 to TRBJ2-1, with D uncertain. Per the germline V gene, CDR1 is SGHRS and CDR2 is YFSETQ. Trimming cost V 0 bases and J 0 bases, with 4 bases left between them. This CDR3 is built from 14 residues. CDR3 region: CASSLGSSYNEQFF. The CDR3 coding sequence is TGCGCCAGCAGCTTGGGGTCCTCCTACAATGAGCAGTTCTTC.

This clonotype was seen at least ten times. This chain joins TRBV20-1 and TRBJ1-2, with D maybe TRBD1 (5 bases). From germline, CDR1 is DFQATT and CDR2 SNEGSKA (reference sequence). Trimming took off 3 bases at V and 3 bases at J, with 14 bases between the two ends. This CDR3 has 14 residues. The CDR3 loop reads CSASVQGSYYGYTF. The DNA for the CDR3 is TGCAGTGCTAGCGTCCAGGGATCCTACTATGGCTACACCTTC.

This clonotype was recorded at least ten times. The V gene is TRBV4-1, the J gene TRBJ1-5; D is perhaps TRBD1 (6 bases). This CDR3 region has 14 residues. The germline gives CDR1 MGHRA, CDR2 YSYEKL. V lost 5 bases and J lost 4, with 12 bases in between. CDR3 DNA sequence: TGCGCCAGCAGCGGCCTGGACAGTAATCAGCCCCAGCATTTT. Its protein product is CASSGLDSNQPQHF.

To note about this clonotype: One end of the junction is discordant with germline, which a read error may explain. This sequence joins TRBV9 and TRBJ2-2; unclear D gene. The CDR3 totals 14 residues. Germline values: CDR1 SGDLS, CDR2 YYNGEE. The CDR3 nucleotides read TGTGACAGCAGCGTAGATTCGAACACCAGGGAGCTGTTTTTT. Translated: CDSSVDSNTRELFF.

This clonotype showed up just a few times. V and J are TRBV6-1 and TRBJ2-7, with TRBD2 as a possible D gene (6 bases). CDR3 length: 13 residues. The germline V gene has CDR1 MNHNS and CDR2 SASEGT. Trimming took 5 bases from V and 3 from J, leaving 11 bases between them. The CDR3 nucleotides are TGTGCCAGCAGTTTTAGCGGTTACTACGAGCAGTACTTC. Protein product: CASSFSGYYEQYF.

Many counts were recorded for this clonotype. CDR3 sequence: CASSQNQGQGRTGELFF. The CDR3 DNA reads TGTGCCAGCAGCCAAAATCAGGGACAGGGGCGGACCGGGGAGCTGTTTTTT. This chain uses TRBV4-2 with TRBJ2-2, with 10 bases that match TRBD1. The CDR3 has 17 residues. Germline-derived CDR1 and CDR2 are LGHNA and YNFKEQ. The trim removed 2 bases at V and 5 bases at J, leaving 8 bases unmatched.

This clonotype has at least ten counts. This chain connects TRBV25-1 to TRBJ2-1; 7 bases match TRBD2. In germline, CDR1 is MGHDK, CDR2 SYGVNS. The CDR3 runs 14 residues. Losses at the gene ends were 5 bases for V and 0 bases for J; bases not matched to a gene: 1. DNA for the CDR3: TGTGCCAGCAGTCTAGCGGCCTCCTACAATGAGCAGTTCTTC. As protein: CASSLAASYNEQFF.

This clonotype has at least ten counts. This may be a read error: a much more frequent sequence differs by one nucleotide. V usage is TRBV14 and J usage is TRBJ1-5; D gene ambiguous. Per germline, CDR1 SGHDN and CDR2 FVKESK. The CDR3 has 8 residues. Between the trimmed V and J ends, which lost 8 bases and 9 bases, there was a span of 2 bases. This CDR3 is CASAPQHF. CDR3 DNA: TGTGCCAGCGCGCCCCAGCATTTT. The whole variable domain, remainder taken from reference TRBV14 and TRBJ1-5, is EAGVTQFPSHSVIEKGQTVTLRCDPISGHDNLYWYRRVMGKEIKFLLHFVKESKQDESGMPNNRFLAERTGGTYSTLKVQPAELEDSGVYFCASAPQHFGDGTRLSIL.

This clonotype is medium-sized in the sample. The chain is built from TRBV6-6 and TRBJ2-5, with D perhaps TRBD2 (5 bases). Germline V gene sequence: CDR1 MNHNY, CDR2 SVGAGI (reference sequence). Deletions cut 0 bases from V and 5 bases from J, with 10 bases between. The CDR3 is made up of 14 amino acids. The CDR3 spells CASSYSVAYETQYF. Written as DNA, the CDR3 is TGTGCCAGCAGTTACTCGGTAGCGTATGAGACCCAGTACTTC.

This clonotype was detected many times. The chain uses TRBV11-2 and TRBJ2-5; TRBD2 might be the D (6 bases). V was cut by 5 bases and J by 3 bases, with 16 bases left in between. The CDR3 spans 15 residues. Germline loops: CDR1 SGHAT, CDR2 FQNNGV. CDR3 amino acids: CASSPPAGWEETQYF. As DNA, the CDR3 is TGTGCCAGCAGCCCCCCCGCGGGATGGGAAGAGACCCAGTACTTC.

Many counts were recorded for this clonotype. The chain uses TRBV7-6 and TRBJ2-5; maybe TRBD2 (6 bases). This CDR3 is 13 amino acids long. Germline CDR1 SGHVS, CDR2 FNYEAQ. The ends were cut back, 10 bases at V and 1 base at J, with 13 bases in the middle. The CDR3 sequence: CATRDSVQETQYF. The CDR3 region has the DNA TGTGCCACCAGGGACTCCGTCCAAGAGACCCAGTACTTC. Full variable domain (rest looked up from reference TRBV7-6 and TRBJ2-5): GAGVSQSPRYKVTKRGQDVALRCDPISGHVSLYWYRQALGQGPEFLTYFNYEAQQDKSGLPNDRFSAERPEGSISTLTIQRTEQRDSAMYRCATRDSVQETQYFGPGTRLLVL.

This clonotype was seen many times. This sequence joins TRBV5-4 and TRBJ2-2, with TRBD2 matching over 10 bases. Germline loops: CDR1 SGHNT, CDR2 YYREEE (reference sequence). With V trimmed by 0 bases and J by 4 bases, 3 bases remained unmatched. The CDR3 runs 16 residues. Here the CDR3 reads CASSLGAGGFTGELFF. The CDR3 region has the DNA TGTGCCAGCAGCTTGGGAGCGGGAGGGTTCACCGGGGAGCTGTTTTTT.

This clonotype was seen ten or more times. The chain links TRBV28 to TRBJ1-2; the match to TRBD1 covers 11 bases. From germline, CDR1 is MDHEN and CDR2 SYDVKM. With V trimmed by 4 bases and J by 4 bases, 5 bases remained unmatched. The CDR3 has 15 residues. The CDR3 here is CASSWGDRGSYGYTF. CDR3 nucleotide sequence: TGTGCCAGCAGTTGGGGGGACAGGGGGAGCTATGGCTACACCTTC.

This clonotype showed up just once. This rearrangement joins TRBV6-2 or TRBV6-3 to TRBJ2-3, with D possibly matching TRBD2 (7 bases). V lost 5 bases and J lost 11, with 17 bases in between. The CDR3 runs 13 residues. Germline V CDR1 and CDR2: MNHEY, SVGEGT. CDR3 in amino acids: CASSARGAGEQYF. The CDR3 region has the DNA TGTGCCAGCAGTGCCCGGGGGGCCGGGGAGCAGTATTTT.